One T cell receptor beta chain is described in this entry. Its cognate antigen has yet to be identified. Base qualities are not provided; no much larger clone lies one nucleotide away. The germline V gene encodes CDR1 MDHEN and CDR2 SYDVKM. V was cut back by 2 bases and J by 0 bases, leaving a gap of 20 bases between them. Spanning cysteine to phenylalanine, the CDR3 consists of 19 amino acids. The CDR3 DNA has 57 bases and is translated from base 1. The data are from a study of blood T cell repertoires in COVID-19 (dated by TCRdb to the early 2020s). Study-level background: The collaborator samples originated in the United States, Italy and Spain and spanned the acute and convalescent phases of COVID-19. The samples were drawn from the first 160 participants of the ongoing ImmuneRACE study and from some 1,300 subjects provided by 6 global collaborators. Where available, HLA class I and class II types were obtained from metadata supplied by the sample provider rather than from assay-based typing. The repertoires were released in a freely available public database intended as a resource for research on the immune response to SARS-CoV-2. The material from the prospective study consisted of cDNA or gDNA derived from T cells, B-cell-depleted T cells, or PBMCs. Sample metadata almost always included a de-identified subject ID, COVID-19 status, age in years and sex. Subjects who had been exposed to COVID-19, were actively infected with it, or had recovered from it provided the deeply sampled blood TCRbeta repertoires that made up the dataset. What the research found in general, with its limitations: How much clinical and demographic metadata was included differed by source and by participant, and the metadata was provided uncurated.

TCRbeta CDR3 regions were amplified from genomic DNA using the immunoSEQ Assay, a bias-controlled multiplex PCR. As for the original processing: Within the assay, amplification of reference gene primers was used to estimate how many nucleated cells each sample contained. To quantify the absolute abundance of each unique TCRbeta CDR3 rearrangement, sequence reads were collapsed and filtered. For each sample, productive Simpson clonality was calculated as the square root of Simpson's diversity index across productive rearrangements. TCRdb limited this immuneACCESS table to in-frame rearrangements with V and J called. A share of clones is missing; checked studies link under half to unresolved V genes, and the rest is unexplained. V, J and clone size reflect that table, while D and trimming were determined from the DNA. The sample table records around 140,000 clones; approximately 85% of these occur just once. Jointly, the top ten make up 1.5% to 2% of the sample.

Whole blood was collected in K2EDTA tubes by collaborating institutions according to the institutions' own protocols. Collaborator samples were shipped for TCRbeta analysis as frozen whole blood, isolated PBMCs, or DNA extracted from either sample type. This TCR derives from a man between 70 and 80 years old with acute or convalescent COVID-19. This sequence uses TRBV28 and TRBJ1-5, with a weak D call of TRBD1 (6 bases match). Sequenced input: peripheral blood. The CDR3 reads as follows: CASSLNSGQSGHSNQPQHF. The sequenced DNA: TGTGCCAGCAGTTTAAATTCCGGACAATCGGGACATAGCAATCAGCCCCAGCATTTT.